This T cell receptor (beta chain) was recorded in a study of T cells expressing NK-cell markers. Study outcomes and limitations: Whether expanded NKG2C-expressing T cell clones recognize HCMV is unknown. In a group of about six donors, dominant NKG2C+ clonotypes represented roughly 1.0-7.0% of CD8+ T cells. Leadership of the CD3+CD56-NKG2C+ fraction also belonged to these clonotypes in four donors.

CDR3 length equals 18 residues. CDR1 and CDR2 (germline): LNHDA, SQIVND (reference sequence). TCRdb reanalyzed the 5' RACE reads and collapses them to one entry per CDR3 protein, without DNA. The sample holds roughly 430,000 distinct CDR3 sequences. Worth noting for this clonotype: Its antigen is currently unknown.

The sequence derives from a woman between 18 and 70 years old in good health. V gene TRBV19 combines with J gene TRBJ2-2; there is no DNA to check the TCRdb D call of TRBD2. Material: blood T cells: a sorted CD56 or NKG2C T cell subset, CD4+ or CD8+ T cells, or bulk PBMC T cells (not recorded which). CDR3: CASSIGETSGRNTGELFF.